This is a list of T cell receptor beta chains from one sample in a study of regulatory T cells in long-lasting Graves disease. Each CDR3 protein is one row after TCRdb ran MiXCR on the multiplex PCR reads. The table records a few hundred thousand distinct CDR3 sequences, 12% of them present only once. This same sample was also taken into another study, of T cells in Graves' hyperthyroidism and ophthalmopathy.

The sample here was peripheral blood mononuclear cells (PBMCs), taken at new diagnosis, from a patient treated with antithyroid drugs. Source of these receptors: a woman under 30 with Graves disease. The CDR3 runs from the conserved cysteine through the conserved F or W. Fields, in order: D gene, clone size, J gene, V gene, CDR3 protein, CDR3 DNA. The D gene is left open where the match is weak. Rows may omit the clone size; those that give it use once, few, many or a size class.

D: TRBD2; size: many; J: TRBJ2-3; V: TRBV7-9; CDR3: CASSPPSGRTPDTQYF; DNA: TGTGCCAGCAGCCCTCCTAGCGGGAGGACCCCAGATACGCAGTATTTT
D: .; size: few; J: TRBJ1-2; V: TRBV10-3; CDR3: CAISERGAGAPYGYTF; DNA: TGTGCCATCAGTGAGAGGGGGGCCGGAGCACCATATGGCTACACCTTC
D: .; size: many; J: TRBJ1-5; V: TRBV20-1; CDR3: CSARAAGSRPQHF; DNA: TGCAGTGCTAGGGCCGCGGGGAGCCGGCCCCAGCATTTT
D: .; size: many; J: TRBJ2-1; V: TRBV6-1; CDR3: CASSVRAYNEQFF; DNA: TGTGCCAGCAGCGTTCGGGCCTACAATGAGCAGTTCTTC
D: .; size: many; J: TRBJ2-1; V: TRBV10-3; CDR3: CAISEVQMNNEQFF; DNA: TGTGCCATCAGTGAAGTCCAGATGAACAATGAGCAGTTCTTC
D: .; size: few; J: TRBJ2-5; V: TRBV25-1; CDR3: CASSELATGQETQYF; DNA: TGTGCCAGCAGTGAATTGGCGACAGGACAAGAGACCCAGTACTTC
D: .; size: .; J: TRBJ2-2; V: TRBV4-3; CDR3: CASSQDQSTGELFF; DNA: TGCGCCAGCAGCCAAGACCAATCCACCGGGGAGCTGTTTTTT
D: .; size: many; J: TRBJ1-5; V: TRBV12-3/TRBV12-4; CDR3: CASTEEPLNQPQHF; DNA: TGTGCCAGCACCGAAGAACCACTCAATCAGCCCCAGCATTTT
D: .; size: many; J: TRBJ2-1; V: TRBV12-3/TRBV12-4; CDR3: CASSLKGRNNEQFF; DNA: TGTGCCAGCAGTTTAAAGGGCAGAAACAATGAGCAGTTCTTC
D: TRBD2; size: many; J: TRBJ2-1; V: TRBV18; CDR3: CASSPGTSIINEQFF; DNA: TGTGCCAGCTCACCCGGGACTAGTATAATCAATGAGCAGTTCTTC
D: .; size: many; J: TRBJ2-3; V: TRBV7-3; CDR3: CASSSQDPVDTQYF; DNA: TGTGCCAGCAGCTCTCAAGACCCGGTGGATACGCAGTATTTT
D: .; size: many; J: TRBJ2-5; V: TRBV5-1; CDR3: CATVTGTPSQETQYF; DNA: TGCGCCACCGTTACAGGTACCCCCTCTCAAGAGACCCAGTACTTC
D: TRBD2; size: many; J: TRBJ2-3; V: TRBV6-2/TRBV6-3; CDR3: CASSLWTSGGASDTQYF; DNA: TGTGCCAGCAGTCTCTGGACTAGCGGGGGGGCATCAGATACGCAGTATTTT